A single sample is the source of the 22 T cell receptor beta chains below, sequenced in a study of blood T cell repertoires in COVID-19. The assay was immunoSEQ multiplex PCR, and TCRdb's table has in-frame clones only and misses some. Among a few hundred thousand clones listed, roughly nine tenths were seen once. The sequencing sample was made of PBMCs or T cells enriched from blood (not recorded which). The origin of the receptors is a woman in her forties who had been exposed to COVID-19.

This clone has only one observation. This chain connects TRBV19 to TRBJ2-7, with D perhaps TRBD2 (6 bases). The length of the CDR3 is 12 residues. V lost 1 base and J lost 6, with 7 bases in between. CDR1 is LNHDA, CDR2 SQIVND, per germline (reference sequence). Here the CDR3 DNA reads TGTGCCAGTAGTATAGGAGCGGGCGAGCAGTACTTC. Its protein is CASSIGAGEQYF. The variable domain in full, with the rest retrieved from reference TRBV19 and TRBJ2-7, is DGGITQSPKYLFRKEGQNVTLSCEQNLNHDAMYWYRQDPGQGLRLIYYSQIVNDFQKGDIAEGYSVSREKKESFPLTVTSAQKNPTAFYLCASSIGAGEQYFGPGTRLTVT.

V usage is TRBV15 and J usage is TRBJ1-1, with D hard to call. CDR1 is LNHNV, CDR2 YYDKDF, per germline (reference sequence). The ends were cut back, 1 base at V and 5 bases at J, with 5 bases in the middle. The CDR3 spans 12 residues. The CDR3 DNA follows: TGTGCCACCAGCAGAGGGAGGACTGAAGCTTTCTTT. Protein: CATSRGRTEAFF.

The chain combines TRBV25-1 with TRBJ2-5, with D perhaps TRBD1 (6 bases). The CDR3 extends over 15 amino acids. The V gene lost 7 bases and the J gene lost 1 base, with 16 bases spanning the gap. Germline V gives CDR1 MGHDK, CDR2 SYGVNS. The CDR3 DNA reads as TGTGCCAGCACTCCCCAGGGGCGGGCCCAAGAGACCCAGTACTTC. This gives the protein CASTPQGRAQETQYF.

This clone was counted between two and nine times. This sequence joins TRBV19 and TRBJ2-2, with TRBD2 matching 9 bases. V lost 6 bases, J lost 5 bases, and 4 bases stayed unmatched. The CDR3 consists of 14 residues. CDR1 is LNHDA and CDR2 is SQIVND in the germline V gene (reference sequence). CDR3 loop: CASRASGVTGELFF. In DNA, the CDR3 is TGTGCCAGTAGGGCTAGCGGGGTGACCGGGGAGCTGTTTTTT.

The J gene is TRBJ2-2, the V gene TRBV13, with 9 bases identical to TRBD1. In germline, CDR1 is PRHDT, CDR2 FYEKMQ (reference sequence). V lost 6 bases to trimming and J lost 2 bases; unmatched junction nucleotides: 4. The CDR3 sequence is 15 residues long. CDR3 residues: CASRRGQGNTGELFF. The CDR3, as DNA: TGTGCCAGCAGAAGGGGACAGGGAAACACCGGGGAGCTGTTTTTT.

The chain's CDR3 is CASMRGQYLTEAFF. CDR3 in DNA: TGTGCCAGCATGAGAGGGCAGTATCTCACTGAAGCTTTCTTT. The V gene is TRBV13, the J gene TRBJ1-1; D is undetermined. Trimming took off 7 bases at V and 4 bases at J, with 16 bases between the two ends. CDR1 is PRHDT, CDR2 FYEKMQ, per germline (reference sequence). The CDR3 consists of 14 residues. The entire variable domain, with the rest obtained from reference TRBV13 and TRBJ1-1, is as follows: AAGVIQSPRHLIKEKRETATLKCYPIPRHDTVYWYQQGPGQDPQFLISFYEKMQSDKGSIPDRFSAQQFSDYHSELNMSSLELGDSALYFCASMRGQYLTEAFFGQGTRLTVV.

In this sample, this clone turned up once. The CDR3 DNA sequence: TGTGCCAGCAGCTTAGGGTCGGGGGGAACAACTAATGAAAAACTGTTTTTT. It encodes CASSLGSGGTTNEKLFF. The gene calls are TRBV7-9 and TRBJ1-4, with TRBD1 as a possible D gene (5 bases). Germline values: CDR1 SEHNR, CDR2 FQNEAQ (reference sequence). V was pared by 1 base and J by 0 bases, with 12 bases between. The CDR3 has 17 amino acids.

In its sample, this clone was seen once. The chain carries TRBV3-1 (or the pseudogene TRBV3-2) and TRBJ2-2; TRBD2 aligns across 8 bases. Germline values: CDR1 LGHDT, CDR2 YNNKEL (reference sequence). The V gene end was trimmed by 0 bases and the J gene end by 3 bases; junction bases not matched to a gene: 6. The CDR3 length is 17 residues. The CDR3 coding sequence is TGTGCCAGCAGCCAAGATATGACTAGCGTGGACACCGGGGAGCTGTTTTTT. Protein sequence: CASSQDMTSVDTGELFF.

V and J are TRBV3-1 (or the pseudogene TRBV3-2) and TRBJ2-7; D is possibly TRBD2 (6 bases). Trimming pared 4 bases from V and 2 bases from J, leaving 12 bases between. This CDR3 has 14 amino acids. Germline CDR1 reads LGHDT; CDR2 reads YNNKEL (reference sequence). The CDR3 is CASSLSRRAYEQYF. CDR3 DNA: TGTGCCAGCAGCCTCAGTAGGAGGGCCTACGAGCAGTACTTC.

The chain carries TRBV10-2 and TRBJ2-3; TRBD2 agrees at 8 bases. Trimming took 6 bases from V and 2 from J; bases not matched to a gene: 7. Per the germline V gene, CDR1 is WSHSY and CDR2 is SAAADI. This CDR3 is 15 amino acids long. CDR3: CASRPGLGYTDTQYF. As DNA, the CDR3 is TGCGCCAGCAGACCGGGACTAGGCTACACAGATACGCAGTATTTT.

V and J are TRBV9 and TRBJ1-2; 7 bases fit TRBD1. There are 15 residues in the CDR3. V was pared by 3 bases and J by 8 bases, with 13 bases of the junction left unmatched. Germline V lookup: CDR1 SGDLS, CDR2 YYNGEE. CDR3 nucleotide sequence: TGTGCCAGCAGCGGAATCGGACAGGCCCCGACCGGCTACACCTTC. This sequence encodes CASSGIGQAPTGYTF.

V is TRBV18 and J is TRBJ1-6; D is ambiguous. V dropped 5 bases and J dropped 7 bases, with 9 bases sitting between them. In germline, CDR1 is KGHSH, CDR2 LQKENI. There are 13 residues in the CDR3. This CDR3 reads CASSTEGNSPLHF. For the CDR3, the DNA is TGTGCCAGCTCAACCGAGGGCAATTCACCCCTCCACTTT.

V usage is TRBV29-1 and J usage is TRBJ1-2; no clear D. The CDR3 loop spans 12 amino acids. V was cut by 5 bases and J by 1 base, with 8 bases left in between. CDR1 SQVTM and CDR2 ANQGSEA come from the germline V gene. As DNA, the CDR3 is TGCAGCGTTATGCAGATTAACTATGGCTACACCTTC. Its protein product is CSVMQINYGYTF.

About this clone itself: In the same sample, other DNA sequences code for this CDR3. The J gene is TRBJ1-5, the V gene TRBV5-4, with D hard to call. Deletions cut 0 bases from V and 7 bases from J, with 11 bases between. Germline CDR1 reads SGHNT; CDR2 reads YYREEE (reference sequence). The length of the CDR3 is 14 residues. The DNA for the CDR3 is TGTGCCAGCAGCTTGGGAGGGCCGGGGCAGCCCCAGCATTTT. Residues: CASSLGGPGQPQHF.

This clone was counted once. The genes are TRBV28 and TRBJ2-6, with D possibly TRBD2 on 6 matching bases. This CDR3 has 16 residues. Trimming shortened V by 8 bases and J by 2 bases, and 16 bases separated the two germline ends. Per germline, CDR1 MDHEN and CDR2 SYDVKM. CDR3 loop: CASGSRGRTGANVLTF. The CDR3 nucleotides read TGTGCCAGCGGTAGCCGGGGGAGAACTGGGGCCAACGTCCTGACTTTC.

This clone was seen a handful of times. The J gene is TRBJ2-7, the V gene TRBV19; TRBD1 matches 7 bases. CDR3 length equals 13 residues. Germline lookup yields CDR1 LNHDA and CDR2 SQIVND (reference sequence). The J segment lost 3 bases and the V segment lost 3 bases, leaving 2 bases of the junction unmatched. The CDR3 coding sequence is TGTGCCAGTAGTATGGGACAGCTCTACGAGCAGTACTTC. It codes for CASSMGQLYEQYF.

The genes are TRBV7-9 and TRBJ2-1, with 11 nucleotides matching TRBD2. With 1 base clipped from V and 1 base from J, the junction kept 0 bases outside the gene matches. The CDR3 covers 16 residues. The germline gives CDR1 SEHNR, CDR2 FQNEAQ (reference sequence). DNA for the CDR3: TGTGCCAGCAGCTTAGTAGCGGGAGGGTCCTACAATGAGCAGTTCTTC. Its translation is CASSLVAGGSYNEQFF.

This clone was seen a single time. V gene TRBV21-1 combines with J gene TRBJ1-2; no check of the table's D call, TRBD1, against the DNA was made. TRBV21-1 is deemed a pseudogene. This CDR3 is built from 15 residues. CDR3 sequence: CASRSQPGSNYGYTF. The CDR3 nucleotides read TGTGCCAGCAGGTCCCAACCAGGGTCTAACTATGGCTACACCTTC.

This chain uses TRBV12-5 with TRBJ1-5; D gene uncertain. V was pared by 5 bases and J by 6 bases, with 14 bases between. Germline CDR1 LGHNT, CDR2 FRNRAP. The CDR3 is 14 amino acids. In DNA, the CDR3 is TGTGCTAGTGGTCCGCGGGGTAGTTCTCAGCCCCAGCATTTT. It yields the protein CASGPRGSSQPQHF.

V gene TRBV5-6 combines with J gene TRBJ2-7; 8 positions agree with TRBD1. Germline trimming cut 0 bases from V and 5 bases from J; bases unmatched to any gene: 7. Germline CDR1 and CDR2: SGHDT and YYEEEE. The CDR3 is 15 amino acids. The CDR3: CASSLGGTGGHEQYF. Written as DNA, the CDR3 is TGTGCCAGCAGCTTGGGTGGGACAGGAGGACACGAGCAGTACTTC.

This chain links TRBV7-9 with TRBJ2-1, with 11 bases aligning to TRBD1. The CDR3 is made up of 14 amino acids. Losses at the gene ends were 5 bases for V and 7 bases for J; bases not matched to a gene: 4. Germline CDR1 SEHNR, CDR2 FQNEAQ (reference sequence). CDR3 amino acids: CASSGQGAGNEQFF. CDR3 coding DNA: TGTGCCAGCAGCGGACAGGGGGCAGGGAATGAGCAGTTCTTC. The complete variable domain, with remaining parts taken from reference TRBV7-9 and TRBJ2-1, reads DTGVSQNPRHKITKRGQNVTFRCDPISEHNRLYWYRQTLGQGPEFLTYFQNEAQLEKSRLLSDRFSAERPKGSFSTLEIQRTEQGDSAMYLCASSGQGAGNEQFFGPGTRLTVL.

This clone was seen just once. V usage is TRBV6-6 and J usage is TRBJ1-1; no clear D gene. V was pared by 5 bases and J by 6 bases, with 16 bases between. The germline CDR1 and CDR2 sequences are MNHNY and SVGAGI (reference sequence). This CDR3 region has 14 residues. The CDR3 DNA reads TGTGCCAGCAGTCTTCGGAGGGTACCCCCTGAAGCTTTCTTT. It specifies CASSLRRVPPEAFF.